What follows describes a single T cell receptor beta chain. Its cognate antigen is unknown. These data are taken from a study of post-analysis software for immune sequencing data. For the study at large: The cohort encompassed relapsing-remitting, secondary progressive and progressive-relapsing multiple sclerosis disease courses. Study-wide results and caveats: Multiple sclerosis patients had significantly lower normalized Chao1 diversity than controls. Strong co-clustering by F measure linked samples that shared a preparation batch. Controls had lower frequencies than patients of a handful of TRBV segments, which included TRBV5-6, TRBV5-1 and TRBV20-1.

The germline V gene encodes CDR1 MNHEY and CDR2 SVGAGI. With 7 bases removed from V and 7 bases from J, the gap between germline ends came to 8 bases. The CDR3 has 11 amino acids. The TCR beta cDNA libraries carried unique molecular identifiers. The source material, roughly 0.9 to 11 million T cells, gave rise to 400,000 to 600,000 cDNA molecules. TCRdb redid the calling of the PCR reads with MiXCR, one entry per CDR3 protein. The top ten clones hold approximately 7.1% of a sample with 350,000 to 450,000 distinct CDR3 sequences, 30% to 40% of them seen once. This TCR came from a girl aged 2 to 9 with multiple sclerosis. V and J are TRBV6-5 and TRBJ2-1; D uncertain. Input material: blood. The CDR3: CASTHVNEQFF. The CDR3 DNA is TGTGCCAGCACGCACGTAAATGAGCAGTTCTTC.